A single sample gave rise to the 11 T cell receptor beta chains below, sequenced in a study of blood T cell repertoires in COVID-19. The protocol was immunoSEQ multiplex PCR, while the TCRdb copy is restricted to in-frame clones and leaves out a portion. The data contain about 240,000 clones, more than 70% of them singletons. Sequenced: peripheral blood. These receptors originate from an elderly man with acute or convalescent COVID-19.

The chain has TRBV6-1 and TRBJ1-5, with D tentatively TRBD1 (6 bases). Germline CDR1 is MNHNS and CDR2 is SASEGT. The CDR3 loop spans 15 amino acids. Trimming shortened V by 2 bases and J by 5 bases, and 13 bases separated the two germline ends. The CDR3 DNA sequence: TGTGCCAGCAGTGAAATGGCAGGGGACGATCAGCCCCAGCATTTT. The encoded protein is CASSEMAGDDQPQHF.

The genes are TRBV3-1 (or the pseudogene TRBV3-2) and TRBJ1-1; perhaps TRBD1 as D (5 bases). Germline-derived CDR1 and CDR2 are LGHDT and YNNKEL (reference sequence). The CDR3 is 14 residues long. V shed 6 bases and J shed 0 bases, with 11 bases lying between them. For the CDR3, the DNA is TGTGCCAGCAGGCTGGGAGGGGTGAACACTGAAGCTTTCTTT. Amino acids: CASRLGGVNTEAFF.

This chain uses TRBV18 with TRBJ1-6; 9 bases map to TRBD1. V was clipped by 4 bases and J by 9 bases; unmatched bases: 4. The germline CDR1 and CDR2 sequences are KGHSH and LQKENI. CDR3 length equals 14 residues. This chain's CDR3 is CASSQGQGFSPLHF. DNA of the CDR3: TGTGCCAGCTCACAAGGACAGGGGTTTTCACCCCTCCACTTT.

This chain joins TRBV28 and TRBJ1-2; 7 nucleotides match TRBD1. The CDR3 spans 14 residues. V shed 7 bases and J 6 bases; nucleotides not matched to a gene: 11. Germline V gene sequence: CDR1 MDHEN, CDR2 SYDVKM. CDR3 loop: CASTPGGTEHGYTF. The CDR3 region has the DNA TGTGCCAGCACCCCCGGCGGGACAGAGCATGGCTACACCTTC.

Note on this clone: The identical CDR3 is also encoded by other nucleotide sequences in the sample. This chain links TRBV20-1 with TRBJ1-1; D call uncertain. This CDR3 region has 11 residues. V dropped 5 bases and J dropped 7 bases, with 11 bases sitting between them. Per germline, CDR1 DFQATT and CDR2 SNEGSKA (reference sequence). The CDR3 DNA follows: TGCAGTGCTTCAGACGGGTTTGAAGCTTTCTTT. Protein product: CSASDGFEAFF.

V is TRBV15 and J is TRBJ1-1; no definite D call. The CDR3 totals 16 residues. The V gene lost 1 base and the J gene lost 6 bases, with 18 bases spanning the gap. Germline loops: CDR1 LNHNV, CDR2 YYDKDF (reference sequence). The CDR3 here is CATSRGAASEGSEAFF. CDR3 coding DNA: TGTGCCACCAGCAGAGGAGCCGCATCTGAGGGATCTGAAGCTTTCTTT.

This clone turned up a few times. This chain uses TRBV28 with TRBJ2-1; D possibly corresponds to TRBD2 (6 bases). The CDR3 runs 14 residues. Per germline, CDR1 MDHEN and CDR2 SYDVKM. Trimming removed 3 bases from V and 5 bases from J, with 11 bases in between. CDR3: CASSFMTGDNEQFF. CDR3 bases: TGTGCCAGCAGTTTCATGACGGGGGACAATGAGCAGTTCTTC.

The J gene is TRBJ1-2, the V gene TRBV5-4; D gene ambiguous. Germline CDR1 reads SGHNT; CDR2 reads YYREEE (reference sequence). The CDR3 runs to 15 residues. Deletions cut 0 bases from V and 4 bases from J, with 13 bases between. CDR3 DNA sequence: TGTGCCAGCAGCTTGGCCATCCCAATCGGCTATGGCTACACCTTC. This codes for CASSLAIPIGYGYTF.

The gene calls are TRBV6-1 and TRBJ2-7; D may be TRBD2 (5 bases). In germline, CDR1 is MNHNS, CDR2 SASEGT. V lost 3 bases to trimming and J lost 3 bases, with 15 bases between them. The CDR3 extends over 15 amino acids. This chain's CDR3 is CASSESPVEGYEQYF. For the CDR3, the DNA is TGTGCCAGCAGTGAGTCGCCAGTCGAGGGCTACGAGCAGTACTTC.

The J gene is TRBJ1-5, the V gene TRBV7-6, with unresolved D. CDR1 and CDR2 from the germline V gene are SGHVS and FNYEAQ. Trimming shortened V by 1 base and J by 1 base, and 5 bases separated the two germline ends. The CDR3 spans 14 residues. Here the CDR3 reads CASSLDSSNQPQHF. The DNA for the CDR3 is TGTGCCAGCAGCTTAGATTCGAGCAATCAGCCCCAGCATTTT.

This rearrangement joins TRBV28 to TRBJ1-2, with D maybe TRBD1 (5 bases). The germline V and J ends were trimmed by 7 bases and 6 bases, with 27 bases remaining between them. Germline CDR1 reads MDHEN; CDR2 reads SYDVKM. This CDR3 is built from 17 residues. As DNA, the CDR3 is TGTGCCAGCACCCTGGAACGGGCAGGGAGGTTGGGTGATGGCTACACCTTC. It encodes CASTLERAGRLGDGYTF.